Listed below are T cell receptor beta chains from one sample, sequenced in a study of blood T cell repertoires in COVID-19. Some clones are missing from TCRdb's copy, which holds only in-frame ones; the method was immunoSEQ multiplex PCR. Of around 200,000 clones in the sample, roughly 80% are singletons; the top ten hold approximately 2.6%. Sample: peripheral blood. The receptors derive from a human donor with acute or convalescent COVID-19. The donor label of this sample is uncertain. Each CDR3 is given with its conserved first and last residue. A D gene is named only where the DNA matches it firmly. A row's size may be missing; if present it is once, few, many or a size class.

TRBJ1-1 TRBD1 TRBV7-9 once CASSFRDSADEAFF TGTGCCAGCAGCTTCCGGGACAGCGCCGATGAAGCTTTCTTT
TRBJ1-5 - TRBV4-1 - CASSRGGTASNQPQHF TGCGCCAGCAGCAGGGGGGGCACAGCTTCCAATCAGCCCCAGCATTTT
TRBJ1-1 - TRBV11-3 - CASSLGRVGTEAFF TGTGCCAGCAGCTTAGGCCGGGTCGGCACTGAAGCTTTCTTT
TRBJ1-1 TRBD1 TRBV18 few CASSSTGVNTEAFF TGTGCCAGCTCATCGACAGGGGTGAACACTGAAGCTTTCTTT
TRBJ1-2 - TRBV7-9 - CASSSAGGGYGYTF TGTGCCAGCAGCTCCGCGGGGGGGGGCTATGGCTACACCTTC
TRBJ2-1 TRBD2 TRBV9 - CASSVAPSAGVFF TGTGCCAGCAGCGTAGCTCCTTCCGCGGGGGTGTTCTTC
TRBJ2-3 - TRBV7-6 - CASSLAREGTQYF TGTGCCAGCAGCTTAGCCAGGGAAGGTACGCAGTATTTT
TRBJ2-3 TRBD1 TRBV9 - CASSAGDRGRHTQYF TGTGCCAGCAGCGCGGGGGACAGGGGGAGGCATACGCAGTATTTT
TRBJ1-1 - TRBV9 - CASSVEEGAGTEAFF TGTGCCAGCAGCGTAGAGGAGGGTGCGGGCACTGAAGCTTTCTTT
TRBJ2-7 TRBD2 TRBV19 - CASSTLAGKPYEQYF TGTGCCAGTAGTACACTAGCGGGGAAACCCTACGAGCAGTACTTC
TRBJ1-3 - TRBV28 - CASSSPGSGNTIYF TGTGCCAGCAGTTCGCCAGGCTCTGGAAACACCATATATTTT
TRBJ2-7 TRBD2 TRBV28 - CASSGRAPYEQYF TGTGCGTCAAGCGGGAGGGCCCCCTACGAGCAGTACTTC
TRBJ1-1 - TRBV27 - CASRSKGRGWDWGTEAFF TGTGCCAGCAGGTCCAAGGGGAGGGGGTGGGACTGGGGCACTGAAGCTTTCTTT
TRBJ2-1 TRBD2 TRBV12-3/TRBV12-4 - CASSPPQRGEQFF TGTGCCAGCAGCCCCCCGCAGCGGGGTGAGCAGTTCTTC
TRBJ1-1 TRBD1 TRBV27 - CASSWDREIEAFF TGTGCCAGCAGTTGGGACAGAGAGATTGAAGCTTTCTTT
TRBJ1-6 TRBD1 TRBV2 - CATVGQRNSPLHF TGTGCCACCGTGGGACAGCGGAATTCACCCCTCCACTTT
TRBJ2-2 - TRBV5-1 once CASSLEGREAGELFF TGCGCCAGCAGCTTGGAGGGCAGGGAAGCCGGGGAGCTGTTTTTT
TRBJ1-1 TRBD1 TRBV7-2 - CASSSQGRQGRGSEAFF TGTGCCAGCAGCTCCCAGGGCCGACAGGGACGAGGTTCTGAAGCTTTCTTT
TRBJ1-2 - TRBV6-6 - CASSYDSYGYTF TGTGCCAGCAGTTACGACAGCTATGGCTACACCTTC
TRBJ1-5 - TRBV10-2 few CASLINQPQHF TGCGCCAGCCTAATTAATCAGCCCCAGCATTTT
TRBJ2-1 - TRBV7-8 - CASSSGTSAGEQFF TGTGCCAGCAGCTCGGGGACTTCGGCGGGAGAGCAGTTCTTC
TRBJ2-7 - TRBV7-9 - CASSLAPVREQYF TGTGCCAGCAGCTTAGCCCCCGTACGGGAGCAGTACTTC
TRBJ1-5 TRBD1 TRBV2 - CASSPPGQFNQPQHF TGTGCCAGCAGTCCCCCGGGACAGTTCAATCAGCCCCAGCATTTT
TRBJ2-7 TRBD1 TRBV30 - CASFRDRGLNEQYF TGTGCCTCCTTCCGGGACAGGGGGCTTAACGAGCAGTACTTC
TRBJ1-1 - TRBV14 - CASSQGAQGNTEAFF TGTGCCAGCAGCCAGGGGGCACAGGGTAACACTGAAGCTTTCTTT
TRBJ2-1 - TRBV11-2 - CASRMGGRGESNNEQFF TGTGCCAGCAGGATGGGGGGGCGCGGGGAATCTAACAATGAGCAGTTCTTC
TRBJ2-7 TRBD1 TRBV7-8 - CASSTETGGNYEQYF TGTGCCAGCAGCACTGAGACAGGGGGAAATTACGAGCAGTACTTC
TRBJ1-4 TRBD1 TRBV10-3 - CAISTGTVNEKLFF TGTGCCATCAGTACCGGGACAGTTAATGAAAAACTGTTTTTT
TRBJ2-1 - TRBV15 - CATSRDFSEQFF TGTGCCACCAGCAGAGATTTTAGTGAGCAGTTCTTC
TRBJ2-3 - TRBV3-1/TRBV3-2 - CASSQVMDFTDTQYF TGTGCCAGCAGCCAAGTAATGGACTTCACAGATACGCAGTATTTT
TRBJ2-2 TRBD2 TRBV19 - CASSTSGLNTGELFF TGTGCCAGTAGTACTAGCGGGCTGAACACCGGGGAGCTGTTTTTT
TRBJ2-7 TRBD2 TRBV10-1 - CASSESTSGVYEQYF TGCGCCAGCAGTGAGTCGACTAGCGGGGTATACGAGCAGTACTTC
TRBJ1-6 - TRBV5-6 once CASSLGQFGSGSPLHF TGTGCCAGCAGCTTGGGACAGTTCGGGTCCGGGTCACCCCTCCACTTT
TRBJ1-4 - TRBV5-1 - CASSLDGRDGEKLFF TGCGCCAGCAGCTTGGATGGCAGGGATGGCGAAAAACTGTTTTTT
TRBJ2-7 - TRBV9 - CASSPRSGSYEQYF TGTGCCAGCAGCCCTCGAAGCGGATCCTACGAGCAGTACTTC
TRBJ2-2 TRBD2 TRBV5-1 - CASSFLAGVPGELFF TGCGCCAGCAGCTTTTTAGCGGGAGTGCCCGGGGAGCTGTTTTTT
TRBJ1-1 TRBD1 TRBV5-1 - CASSIQGGGNTEAFF TGCGCCAGCAGCATCCAGGGGGGAGGGAACACTGAAGCTTTCTTT
TRBJ2-7 - TRBV20-1 - CSADTREQYF TGCAGTGCCGATACGAGGGAGCAGTACTTC
TRBJ2-1 - TRBV15 once CATSRDRAGSNEQFF TGTGCCACCAGCAGAGACCGGGCGGGGTCCAATGAGCAGTTCTTC
TRBJ2-1 TRBD2 TRBV14 - CASSQDPSGSPYNEQFF TGTGCCAGCAGCCAAGATCCAAGCGGGAGTCCCTACAATGAGCAGTTCTTC
TRBJ2-7 - TRBV5-1 - CASRGGASSYEQYF TGCGCCAGCAGAGGGGGGGCTAGCTCCTACGAGCAGTACTTC